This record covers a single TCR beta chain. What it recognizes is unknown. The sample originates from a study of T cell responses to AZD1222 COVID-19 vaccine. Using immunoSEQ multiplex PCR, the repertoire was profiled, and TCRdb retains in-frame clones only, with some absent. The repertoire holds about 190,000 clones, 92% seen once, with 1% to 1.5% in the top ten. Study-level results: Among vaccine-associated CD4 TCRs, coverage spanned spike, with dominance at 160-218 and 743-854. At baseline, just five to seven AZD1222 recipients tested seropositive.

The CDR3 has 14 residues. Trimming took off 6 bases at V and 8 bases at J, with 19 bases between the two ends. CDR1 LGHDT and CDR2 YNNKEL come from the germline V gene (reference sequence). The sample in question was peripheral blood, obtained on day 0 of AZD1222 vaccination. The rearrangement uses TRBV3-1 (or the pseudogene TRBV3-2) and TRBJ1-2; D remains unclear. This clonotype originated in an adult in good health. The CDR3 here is CASSPGTISRGYTF. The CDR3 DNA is TGTGCCAGCAGTCCCGGAACGATCTCGAGAGGCTACACCTTC.